One sample yielded the 19 T cell receptor beta chains listed below, sequenced in a study of blood T cells in healthy people across ages (dated by TCRdb to the mid-2010s). Library creation used 5' RACE. The instrument was an Illumina HiSeq 2500. The second PCR ran for about 7 to 11 cycles and used a J-beta primer mix along with a sample-barcoded 5' primer. The raw public reads went through TCRdb reprocessing: fastp at Q25, MiXCR clone calling, in-frame beta chains kept. Entries are consolidated by CDR3 protein sequence, retaining the most common genes and DNA. This sample lists roughly 1.5 million distinct CDR3 sequences; about 42% were detected once. 4% of the sample is in the top ten clones. Input material: blood. The receptors stem from a woman aged 18-29 years in good health.

Notes on this clonotype: At one end the junction does not follow the germline gene, possibly because of a read error. V is TRBV5-1 and J is TRBJ2-2; D assignment may be TRBD1 or TRBD2 (5 bases each). Per germline, CDR1 SGHRS and CDR2 YFSETQ. This CDR3 has 15 residues. Here the CDR3 reads CASSIGTANTGEPFF. CDR3 DNA: TGCGCCAGCAGCATCGGGACGGCGAACACCGGGGAGCCGTTTTTT.

This sequence joins TRBV4-1 and TRBJ1-1; D ambiguous. Germline assignment: CDR1 MGHRA and CDR2 YSYEKL. This CDR3 has 15 residues. Trimming shortened V by 2 bases and J by 0 bases, and 10 bases separated the two germline ends. The DNA of the CDR3 is TGCGCCAGCAGCCAACAGGTTAAGATGAACACTGAAGCTTTCTTT. This codes for CASSQQVKMNTEAFF.

This clonotype was observed a single time. A read error may explain this, as a much larger clone is one base away. This chain joins TRBV13 and TRBJ2-7; 7 positions match TRBD1. CDR3 size: 14 residues. Germline V CDR1 and CDR2: PRHDT, FYEKMQ (reference sequence). The CDR3 DNA reads TGTGTCAGCAGCGATCGGGACAGTAACTACGAGCAGTACTTC. It yields the protein CVSSDRDSNYEQYF.

A note on this clonotype: The junction and the germline gene differ at one end; a read error may be behind it. V gene TRBV13 combines with J gene TRBJ2-1; the match to TRBD2 covers 7 bases. There are 14 residues in the CDR3. The germline gives CDR1 PRHDT, CDR2 FYEKMQ (reference sequence). The CDR3, as DNA: TGTACCAGCCTCAGACTAGCAGACTACAATGAGCAGTTCTTC. This encodes CTSLRLADYNEQFF.

A few counts support this clonotype. The chain recombines TRBV3-1 with TRBJ1-5; D is ambiguous. The germline V and J ends were trimmed by 1 base and 6 bases, with 10 bases remaining between them. There are 14 residues in the CDR3. The germline gives CDR1 LGHDT, CDR2 YNNKEL (reference sequence). As DNA, the CDR3 is TGTGCCAGCAGCCAAGGGTCGTGGGGTCAGCCCCAGCATTTT. Protein sequence: CASSQGSWGQPQHF.

On this clonotype: The junction shows a germline mismatch at one end, possibly a read error. V usage is TRBV4-3 and J usage is TRBJ1-1; D gene unclear. CDR3 size: 14 residues. The germline CDR1 and CDR2 sequences are LGHNA and YSLEER. The DNA for the CDR3 is TGCGCCAGCAACCAAGAAAATCGACGAACTGAAGCTTTCTTT. It translates to CASNQENRRTEAFF.

There are a few counts of this clonotype. The gene calls are TRBV27 and TRBJ1-5; D is possibly TRBD1 (5 bases). V shed 3 bases and J shed 7 bases, with 10 bases lying between them. The CDR3 has 13 residues. The germline CDR1 and CDR2 sequences are MNHEY and SMNVEV (reference sequence). Here the CDR3 DNA reads TGTGCCAGCAGTTTCAGGGTGGGCCAGCCCCAGCATTTT. Its translation is CASSFRVGQPQHF.

This clonotype was seen repeatedly, ten times or more. V and J are TRBV4-1 and TRBJ2-3, with 9 bases that match TRBD2. J gave up 2 bases and V 3 bases, and 6 bases lay outside the gene matches. This CDR3 has 16 residues. Germline CDR1 is MGHRA and CDR2 is YSYEKL. CDR3 residues: CASSHALAGVTDTQYF. The CDR3 nucleotides are TGCGCCAGCAGCCATGCCTTAGCGGGGGTCACAGATACGCAGTATTTT.

The chain carries TRBV6-1 and TRBJ2-1; D ambiguous. V was shortened by 0 bases and J by 2 bases, with 11 bases between the two germline ends. CDR1 is MNHNS, CDR2 SASEGT, per germline. This CDR3 comprises 16 residues. The CDR3 is CASSEASFSPYNEQFF. The CDR3 bases are TGTGCCAGCAGTGAAGCTTCATTCAGTCCCTACAATGAGCAGTTCTTC.

This sequence joins TRBV18 and TRBJ1-1; D gene ambiguous. The germline V gene encodes CDR1 KGHSH and CDR2 LQKENI. This CDR3 contains 15 residues. The germline V and J ends were trimmed by 3 bases and 0 bases, with 11 bases remaining between them. The CDR3 DNA follows: TGTGCCAGCTCACCGTTGACGGAAATGAACACTGAAGCTTTCTTT. Translating it yields CASSPLTEMNTEAFF.

The V and J genes are TRBV9 and TRBJ2-5; D is tentatively TRBD1 or TRBD2 (5 bases each). The CDR3 covers 15 residues. CDR1 is SGDLS, CDR2 YYNGEE, per germline. Trimming shortened V by 7 bases and J by 11 bases, and 27 bases separated the two germline ends. The CDR3: CASSGERGDRNEQYF. Here the CDR3 DNA reads TGTGCCAGCTCCGGGGAGAGGGGTGATCGCAATGAGCAGTACTTC.

This CDR3 is CASRPGLAGPFTGELFF. The DNA of the CDR3 is TGTGCCAGCAGACCTGGACTAGCGGGGCCTTTCACCGGGGAGCTGTTTTTT. The chain combines TRBV6-2 or TRBV6-3 with TRBJ2-2; 12 bases are shared with TRBD2. The CDR3 runs to 17 residues. CDR1 is MNHEY and CDR2 is SVGEGT in the germline V gene. The V and J ends lost 6 bases and 4 bases, in that order; junction bases with no gene match: 9.

The chain recombines TRBV6-5 with TRBJ1-6, with TRBD1 identical over 9 bases. The germline V gene encodes CDR1 MNHEY and CDR2 SVGAGI. CDR3 length equals 14 residues. V lost 5 bases, J lost 9 bases, and 5 bases stayed unmatched. CDR3 DNA sequence: TGTGCCAGCAGTGACTTGGACAGGGGTTCACCCCTCCACTTT. This sequence encodes CASSDLDRGSPLHF.

V and J are TRBV6-5 and TRBJ2-1; D not resolved. Trimming took 8 bases from V and 1 from J, leaving 12 bases between them. Germline V gene lookup returns CDR1 MNHEY and CDR2 SVGAGI. The CDR3 sequence is 14 residues long. CDR3 nucleotide sequence: TGTGCCAGCTTTTCCAGGCCATCCTACAATGAGCAGTTCTTC. It codes for CASFSRPSYNEQFF.

This clonotype was counted at least ten times. Being one base from a much bigger clone, this may be a read error. The rearrangement joins TRBV7-2 to TRBJ2-1, with 10 bases identical to TRBD2. Gene TRBJ2-7 matches the end of the DNA better, so the J call may be wrong. This CDR3 contains 18 residues. Per the germline V gene, CDR1 is SGHTA and CDR2 is FQGNSA. The CDR3 nucleotides are TGTGCCAGCAGCTCTCGCTTTAGCGGGGGGAGCTCCTACAATGAGCAGTACTTC. It codes for CASSSRFSGGSSYNEQYF.

This clonotype was found a few times. This chain connects TRBV4-3 to TRBJ1-2; 8 positions match TRBD1. Germline V gene sequence: CDR1 LGHNA, CDR2 YSLEER. There are 13 residues in the CDR3. V lost 3 bases to trimming and J lost 8 bases; unmatched junction nucleotides: 5. As DNA, the CDR3 is TGCGCCAGCAGCCAGAGGACAGGGCTCGGCTACACCTTC. It codes for CASSQRTGLGYTF.

The chain combines TRBV4-1 with TRBJ1-1; D is unclear. Germline assignment: CDR1 MGHRA and CDR2 YSYEKL. This CDR3 region has 14 residues. The V and J ends lost 5 bases and 0 bases respectively, with 10 bases between them. In DNA form, the CDR3 reads TGCGCCAGCAGCACCGGTATTTTGAACACTGAAGCTTTCTTT. This codes for CASSTGILNTEAFF.

The genes are TRBV27 and TRBJ2-4, with D maybe TRBD2 (6 bases). This CDR3 is built from 14 residues. Germline V gene lookup returns CDR1 MNHEY and CDR2 SMNVEV (reference sequence). Trimming cost V 6 bases and J 11 bases, with 20 bases left between them. CDR3 DNA: TGTGCCAGCAGAGAAGCCGGGACTCCTAACGTTCAGTACTTC. This sequence encodes CASREAGTPNVQYF.

The V call is TRBV14, the J call TRBJ2-6; the D is unclear. V gave up 6 bases and J gave up 1 base, with 19 bases separating them. The CDR3 is made up of 18 amino acids. Germline CDR1 and CDR2: SGHDN and FVKESK. CDR3 nucleotide sequence: TGTGCCAGCAGTCCCATTGGGTACAGAACATCTGGGGCCAACGTCCTGACTTTC. This sequence encodes CASSPIGYRTSGANVLTF.